These 31 T cell receptor beta chains originate from one sample sequenced in a study of shared clonotypes between healthy human individuals. Data came from immunoSEQ multiplex PCR; TCRdb stores just in-frame clones and leaves some out. The repertoire holds roughly 500,000 clones, with roughly 78% as singletons. Specimen: PBMCs. The receptors stem from a woman in her forties in good health. Some clones in this sample may be carry-over from other donors' samples.

The gene calls are TRBV7-2 and TRBJ2-7, with 10 bases aligning to TRBD1. V dropped 5 bases and J dropped 6; count of bases not matched to a gene: 13. The germline V gene encodes CDR1 SGHTA and CDR2 FQGNSA. The CDR3 is 16 amino acids. The chain's CDR3 is CASSPRASGTGAEQYF. The CDR3 DNA follows: TGTGCCAGCAGCCCACGCGCCTCCGGGACAGGGGCCGAGCAGTACTTC.

Comments on this clone: Other DNA sequences from this sample encode an identical CDR3 as well. The V gene is TRBV29-1, the J gene TRBJ1-3, with TRBD1 matching 8 bases. V was pared by 7 bases and J by 0 bases, with 5 bases of the junction left unmatched. CDR1 and CDR2 from the germline V gene are SQVTM and ANQGSEA. The CDR3 consists of 14 residues. The CDR3 nucleotides are TGCAGCGCCCGACAGGGGAGCTCTGGAAACACCATATATTTT. Its translation: CSARQGSSGNTIYF.

The CDR3 loop is CASSKVGGSGGASFTGTEAFF. The CDR3, as DNA: TGTGCCAGCAGCAAAGTAGGGGGTTCCGGCGGGGCAAGCTTTACGGGCACTGAAGCTTTCTTT. The rearrangement joins TRBV21-1 to TRBJ1-1. TRBV21-1 is flagged as a pseudogene. This CDR3 comprises 21 residues.

J is TRBJ2-7 and V is TRBV7-2; D gene uncertain. CDR1 and CDR2 (germline): SGHTA, FQGNSA. The V end lost 5 bases, the J end lost 4 bases, and 9 bases lay between the germline ends. This CDR3 region has 12 residues. The CDR3 DNA sequence: TGTGCCAGCAGCCTCGGAAAGTACGAGCAGTACTTC. This encodes CASSLGKYEQYF.

As to this clone: This may arise from a read error, as a much more abundant clone is one base away. The chain recombines TRBV27 with TRBJ2-7; 8 bases are shared with TRBD2. Per germline, CDR1 MNHEY and CDR2 SMNVEV (reference sequence). The CDR3 consists of 16 residues. CDR3 bases: TGTGCCGGCAGTTTCGTGGCGGGAGGACTCTCCTACGAGCAGTACTTC. This encodes CAGSFVAGGLSYEQYF.

This clone is a singleton in its sample. The chain carries TRBV7-9 and TRBJ2-1, with 10 bases lining up with TRBD1. CDR1 and CDR2 (germline): SEHNR, FQNEAQ (reference sequence). V gave up 5 bases and J gave up 2 bases; unmatched junction bases: 6. The CDR3 extends over 16 amino acids. CDR3 residues: CASSRSTGGAYNEQFF. Here the CDR3 DNA reads TGTGCCAGCAGCCGGTCGACAGGGGGCGCCTACAATGAGCAGTTCTTC.

The chain is built from TRBV10-3 and TRBJ2-1; 8 bases map to TRBD2. CDR1 is ENHRY and CDR2 is SYGVKD in the germline V gene. The CDR3 has 14 residues. With V trimmed by 6 bases and J by 5 bases, 6 bases remained unmatched. As DNA, the CDR3 is TGTGCCATCAGGCAGTTCGGGAGGGACAATGAGCAGTTCTTC. Its protein product is CAIRQFGRDNEQFF.

This clone was seen a few times. The genes are TRBV11-2 and TRBJ2-7, with a possible D match to TRBD2 (5 bases). V gave up 4 bases and J gave up 4 bases, with 20 bases separating them. The CDR3 is 16 residues long. Germline V gives CDR1 SGHAT, CDR2 FQNNGV. The CDR3, as DNA: TGTGCCAGCAGCTCCTTGATAGCCCGAACTAGGTACGAGCAGTACTTC. This gives the protein CASSSLIARTRYEQYF.

V gene TRBV23-1 combines with J gene TRBJ2-1, with D tentatively TRBD1 (5 bases). TRBV23-1 is placed among ORFs of uncertain function. V was clipped by 0 bases and J by 8 bases, with 14 bases between them. The CDR3 spans 15 residues. The CDR3 DNA sequence: TGCGCCAGCAGTCAATCCCCTGGCCTAGGGGATGAGCAGTTCTTC. It yields the protein CASSQSPGLGDEQFF.

The genes are TRBV27 and TRBJ1-5; maybe TRBD1 (6 bases). The CDR3 is 13 residues long. Trimming left V 8 bases short and J 6 bases short, with 14 bases between. The germline V gene encodes CDR1 MNHEY and CDR2 SMNVEV (reference sequence). In nucleotides, the CDR3 is TGTGCCAGCGGGGGCGTCCAGGGTCAGCCCCAGCATTTT. This translates into CASGGVQGQPQHF.

This chain connects TRBV15 to TRBJ2-7; D call uncertain. This CDR3 comprises 13 residues. Trimming left V 4 bases short and J 6 bases short, with 13 bases between. CDR1 is LNHNV, CDR2 YYDKDF, per germline (reference sequence). CDR3 loop: CATSNDVAREQYF. In DNA, the CDR3 is TGTGCCACCAGCAACGATGTGGCACGCGAGCAGTACTTC.

The chain links TRBV5-4 to TRBJ2-2; TRBD1 matches 10 bases. The CDR3 loop spans 17 amino acids. Germline V lookup: CDR1 SGHNT, CDR2 YYREEE (reference sequence). The ends lost 2 bases at V and 4 bases at J; junction bases unmatched: 8. This chain's CDR3 is CASSFLSGQGITGELFF. As DNA, the CDR3 is TGTGCCAGCAGCTTCCTCTCGGGACAGGGGATCACCGGGGAGCTGTTTTTT. Complete variable domain (other parts from reference TRBV5-4 and TRBJ2-2): ETGVTQSPTHLIKTRGQQVTLRCSSQSGHNTVSWYQQALGQGPQFIFQYYREEENGRGNFPPRFSGLQFPNYSSELNVNALELDDSALYLCASSFLSGQGITGELFFGEGSRLTVL.

The rearrangement uses TRBV28 and TRBJ2-5; D ambiguous. Trimming left V 2 bases short and J 3 bases short, with 7 bases between. Germline loops: CDR1 MDHEN, CDR2 SYDVKM. This CDR3 spans 13 amino acids. The CDR3 nucleotides read TGTGCCAGCAGTTTAAGGGTGAAAGAGACCCAGTACTTC. Residues: CASSLRVKETQYF.

This chain joins TRBV7-2 and TRBJ2-7; TRBD2 agrees at 10 bases. Germline loops: CDR1 SGHTA, CDR2 FQGNSA. V dropped 0 bases and J dropped 0; count of bases not matched to a gene: 5. The CDR3 spans 17 residues. In DNA form, the CDR3 reads TGTGCCAGCAGCTTAGCACTAGCGGGAAGCCTCTCCTACGAGCAGTACTTC. Its translation is CASSLALAGSLSYEQYF.

The sample holds a few counts of this clone. The rearrangement links TRBV5-1 to TRBJ1-2; D is possibly TRBD1 (6 bases). This CDR3 has 14 amino acids. Trimming removed 2 bases from V and 4 bases from J, with 12 bases in between. Germline assignment: CDR1 SGHRS and CDR2 YFSETQ. The CDR3 reads CASSFEGRGYGYTF. The DNA of the CDR3 is TGCGCCAGCAGCTTCGAGGGCAGGGGCTATGGCTACACCTTC.

The chain links TRBV10-3 to TRBJ1-2; 7 bases are shared with TRBD1. Germline CDR1 reads ENHRY; CDR2 reads SYGVKD. J was trimmed by 6 bases and V by 6 bases; bases with no gene match: 7. The CDR3 consists of 13 residues. Here the CDR3 reads CAIRGDREDGYTF. As DNA, the CDR3 is TGTGCCATCAGAGGAGACAGGGAAGATGGCTACACCTTC.

For this clone: The sample holds other DNA sequences that translate to the same CDR3. The gene calls are TRBV7-2 and TRBJ1-1; D may be TRBD1 (5 bases). CDR3 length: 14 amino acids. V was clipped by 2 bases and J by 4 bases, with 11 bases between them. Germline V gene data show CDR1 as SGHTA and CDR2 as FQGNSA. The CDR3 spells CASSLSGGGTEAFF. For the CDR3, the DNA is TGTGCCAGCAGCTTATCGGGGGGGGGCACTGAAGCTTTCTTT.

This chain links TRBV30 with TRBJ1-1; no clear D. The CDR3 totals 13 residues. The V gene's germline CDR1 is GTSNPN and CDR2 SVGIG (reference sequence). Trimming took off 1 base at V and 0 bases at J, with 6 bases between the two ends. CDR3 bases: TGTGCCTGGAGTGCGGTCATGAACACTGAAGCTTTCTTT. The encoded protein is CAWSAVMNTEAFF.

The chain carries TRBV9 and TRBJ2-1; 7 bases align to TRBD2. The CDR3 spans 15 residues. V trimming: 0 bases; J trimming: 9 bases; junction bases outside the gene matches: 9. CDR1 and CDR2 from the germline V gene are SGDLS and YYNGEE. CDR3 loop: CASSVGGAGLAEQFF. The CDR3 DNA reads TGTGCCAGCAGCGTAGGCGGAGCGGGGCTCGCTGAGCAGTTCTTC.

The chain employs TRBV19 and TRBJ2-1; 9 nucleotides match TRBD2. V lost 1 base, J lost 4 bases, and 5 bases stayed unmatched. The CDR3 totals 16 residues. Germline assignment: CDR1 LNHDA and CDR2 SQIVND (reference sequence). The CDR3, as DNA: TGTGCCAGTAGTATAGTTCCAGCGGGAGGTTACAATGAGCAGTTCTTC. Its translation is CASSIVPAGGYNEQFF.

V usage is TRBV30 and J usage is TRBJ2-7; 11 bases line up with TRBD2. The germline V gene encodes CDR1 GTSNPN and CDR2 SVGIG (reference sequence). The CDR3 runs to 14 residues. V dropped 4 bases and J dropped 6; count of bases not matched to a gene: 8. The DNA of the CDR3 is TGTGCCTGGACCGCAACCGGGACTAGCGGCGAGCAGTACTTC. It yields the protein CAWTATGTSGEQYF.

The chain carries TRBV2 and TRBJ2-5; perhaps TRBD1 as D (6 bases). Per the germline V gene, CDR1 is SNHLY and CDR2 is FYNNEI. The V gene lost 6 bases and the J gene lost 0 bases, with 11 bases spanning the gap. The CDR3 is 14 amino acids. CDR3 nucleotides: TGTGCCAGCAGATTCGACAGGCACCAAGAGACCCAGTACTTC. Protein product: CASRFDRHQETQYF.

This clone was seen repeatedly, ten times or more. The rearrangement uses TRBV4-3 and TRBJ1-5; no reliable D call. Germline CDR1 is LGHNA and CDR2 is YSLEER. V was shortened by 0 bases and J by 7 bases, with 7 bases between the two germline ends. The CDR3 totals 13 residues. The chain's CDR3 is CASSQDREQPQHF. The DNA for the CDR3 is TGCGCCAGCAGCCAAGATCGGGAACAGCCCCAGCATTTT.

The chain uses TRBV5-8 and TRBJ2-3; 8 bases are a match to TRBD2. Looked up from germline, CDR1 is SGHTS and CDR2 is YDEGEE. This CDR3 spans 14 amino acids. J lost 1 base, V lost 7 bases, and 5 bases had no gene match. The CDR3 DNA sequence: TGTGCCAGCTCTCGGGAGGGCGGCACAGATACGCAGTATTTT. This gives the protein CASSREGGTDTQYF.

For the CDR3, the DNA is TGTGCCAGCAGCACCGGGACAGCCCGACACGGGAAACTGTTTTTT. Protein: CASSTGTARHGKLFF. The chain employs TRBV7-9 and TRBJ1-4; 7 nucleotides match TRBD1. From germline, CDR1 is SEHNR and CDR2 FQNEAQ (reference sequence). This CDR3 has 15 amino acids. After removal of 5 bases from V and 11 bases from J, the junction contained 14 bases not matched to a gene.

This chain links TRBV28 with TRBJ1-4, with D possibly TRBD1 on 6 matching bases. There are 15 residues in the CDR3. Germline CDR1 and CDR2: MDHEN and SYDVKM. V lost 6 bases, J lost 3 bases, and 14 bases lay in between. The CDR3 spells CASRAAGDSNEKLFF. The CDR3 nucleotides are TGTGCCAGCAGGGCTGCAGGGGATTCTAATGAAAAACTGTTTTTT.

As concerns this clone: Additional DNA sequences in this sample encode the identical CDR3. The rearrangement uses TRBV7-9 and TRBJ2-3, with 12 bases lining up with TRBD2. The trim removed 3 bases at V and 0 bases at J, leaving 1 base unmatched. This CDR3 has 16 amino acids. CDR1 and CDR2 (germline): SEHNR, FQNEAQ (reference sequence). As DNA, the CDR3 is TGTGCCAGCAGCTTCGGGACTAGCGGGAGCACAGATACGCAGTATTTT. This codes for CASSFGTSGSTDTQYF.

The chain combines TRBV9 with TRBJ2-7; D unresolved. The CDR3 extends over 14 amino acids. Germline CDR1 SGDLS, CDR2 YYNGEE. V gave up 4 bases and J gave up 3 bases, with 14 bases separating them. The CDR3 nucleotides read TGTGCCAGCAGCCCCCGACGTTTTGGCTACGAGCAGTACTTC. Protein: CASSPRRFGYEQYF.

The chain combines TRBV7-2 with TRBJ2-7, with TRBD1 matching 8 bases. The trim removed 7 bases at V and 2 bases at J, leaving 7 bases unmatched. The CDR3 spans 14 residues. Germline V gene sequence: CDR1 SGHTA, CDR2 FQGNSA. The CDR3 loop is CASTATGGPYEQYF. The CDR3 bases are TGTGCCAGCACCGCAACAGGGGGGCCCTACGAGCAGTACTTC.

There are many counts of this clone. V gene TRBV15 combines with J gene TRBJ1-5, with a weak D call TRBD1 (6 bases). The CDR3 runs to 15 residues. Germline values: CDR1 LNHNV, CDR2 YYDKDF (reference sequence). Trimming pared 1 base from V and 5 bases from J, leaving 12 bases between. This chain's CDR3 is CATSRGGAGDQPQHF. In DNA, the CDR3 is TGTGCCACCAGCAGAGGGGGGGCAGGGGATCAGCCCCAGCATTTT.

This clone has just a few counts. At the DNA level, this CDR3 is encoded by other sequences in the same sample as well. This rearrangement joins TRBV19 to TRBJ1-5; the D is unclear. V was shortened by 3 bases and J by 2 bases, with 5 bases between the two germline ends. Per germline, CDR1 LNHDA and CDR2 SQIVND (reference sequence). The length of the CDR3 is 13 residues. The CDR3 loop reads CASSISGNQPQHF. CDR3 nucleotides: TGTGCCAGTAGTATCTCAGGCAATCAGCCCCAGCATTTT.